A single sample gave rise to the 2 T cell receptor beta chains below, sequenced in a study of T cell changes during pregnancy in multiple sclerosis. The method was immunoSEQ multiplex PCR; TCRdb's version includes in-frame clones alone and lacks a portion of them. The sample has tens of thousands of clones, about 90% seen once; the top ten hold around 2.5%. The specimen comprised peripheral blood, sampled in the second trimester of pregnancy. All receptors derive from a female donor in good health, enrolled as a control in a pregnancy study.

This clone has a single count. The V call is TRBV7-9, the J call TRBJ2-1; the D gene is possibly TRBD1 (5 bases). CDR3 length: 14 amino acids. Germline CDR1 is SEHNR and CDR2 is FQNEAQ (reference sequence). V lost 1 base and J 5 bases, leaving 9 bases between the germline ends. The CDR3 loop reads CASSLGDSNNEQFF. As DNA, the CDR3 is TGTGCCAGCAGCTTAGGAGACAGCAACAATGAGCAGTTCTTC.

The chain combines TRBV29-1 with TRBJ2-5, with no clear D. CDR1 is SQVTM and CDR2 is ANQGSEA in the germline V gene. Trimming took 6 bases from V and 5 from J, leaving 22 bases between them. The CDR3 is made up of 15 amino acids. The CDR3 loop is CSVDPRVKAVETQYF. Written as DNA, the CDR3 is TGCAGCGTAGACCCCCGGGTCAAGGCGGTGGAGACCCAGTACTTC.